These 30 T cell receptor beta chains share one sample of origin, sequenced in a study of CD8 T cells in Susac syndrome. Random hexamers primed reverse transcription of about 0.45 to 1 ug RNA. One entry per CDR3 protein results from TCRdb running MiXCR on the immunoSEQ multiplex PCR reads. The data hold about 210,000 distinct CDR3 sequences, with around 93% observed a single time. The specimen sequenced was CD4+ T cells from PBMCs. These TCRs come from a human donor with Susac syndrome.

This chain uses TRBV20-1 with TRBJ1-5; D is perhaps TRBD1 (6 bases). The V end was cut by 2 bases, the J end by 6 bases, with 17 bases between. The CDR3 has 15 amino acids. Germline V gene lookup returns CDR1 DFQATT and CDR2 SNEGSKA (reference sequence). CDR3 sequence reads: CSARRARGVGQPQHF. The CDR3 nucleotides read TGCAGTGCTAGAAGGGCCAGGGGTGTAGGTCAGCCCCAGCATTTT.

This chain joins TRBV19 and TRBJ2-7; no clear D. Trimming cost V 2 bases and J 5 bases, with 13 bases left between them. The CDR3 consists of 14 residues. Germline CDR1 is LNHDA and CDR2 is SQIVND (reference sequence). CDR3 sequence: CASSIMGQNHEQYF. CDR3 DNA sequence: TGTGCCAGTAGTATAATGGGCCAAAACCACGAGCAGTACTTC.

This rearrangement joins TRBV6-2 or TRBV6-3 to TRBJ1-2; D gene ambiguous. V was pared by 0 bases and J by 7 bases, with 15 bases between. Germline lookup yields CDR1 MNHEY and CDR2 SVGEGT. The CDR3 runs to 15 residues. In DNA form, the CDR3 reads TGTGCCAGCAGTTACTCGGGTAGCGTAAGCGGTGGCTACACCTTC. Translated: CASSYSGSVSGGYTF.

The CDR3 region has the DNA TGTGCCAGCAGCTTTTGGCAGGGGGCCACCGGGGAGCTGTTTTTT. This sequence encodes CASSFWQGATGELFF. The J gene is TRBJ2-2, the V gene TRBV7-9; 8 nucleotides align to TRBD1. V lost 3 bases to trimming and J lost 4 bases; unmatched junction nucleotides: 4. Germline assignment: CDR1 SEHNR and CDR2 FQNEAQ (reference sequence). The CDR3 sequence is 15 residues long.

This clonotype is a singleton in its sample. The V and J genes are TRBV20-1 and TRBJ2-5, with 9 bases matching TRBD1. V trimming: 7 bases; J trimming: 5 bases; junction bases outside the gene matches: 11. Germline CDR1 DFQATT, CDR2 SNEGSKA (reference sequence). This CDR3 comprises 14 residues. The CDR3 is CSETRQGVGETQYF. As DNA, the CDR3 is TGCAGTGAGACCCGACAGGGGGTGGGGGAGACCCAGTACTTC.

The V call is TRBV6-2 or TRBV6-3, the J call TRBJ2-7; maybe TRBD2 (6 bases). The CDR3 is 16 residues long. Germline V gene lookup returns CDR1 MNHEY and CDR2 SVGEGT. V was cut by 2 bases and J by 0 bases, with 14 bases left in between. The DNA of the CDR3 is TGTGCCAGCAGTTACCTCCGGAGGGTTAACTCCTACGAGCAGTACTTC. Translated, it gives CASSYLRRVNSYEQYF.

The chain's CDR3 is CASSLYRGETQYF. As DNA, the CDR3 is TGTGCCAGCAGTTTGTACCGGGGGGAAACCCAGTACTTC. V gene TRBV12-3 or TRBV12-4 combines with J gene TRBJ2-5, with TRBD2 matching 7 bases. This CDR3 region has 13 residues. After removal of 3 bases from V and 8 bases from J, the junction contained 6 bases not matched to a gene.

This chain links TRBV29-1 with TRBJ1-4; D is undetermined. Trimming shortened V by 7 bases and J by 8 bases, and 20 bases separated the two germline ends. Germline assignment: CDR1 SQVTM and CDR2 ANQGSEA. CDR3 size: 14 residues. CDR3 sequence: CSGSPVGPGEKLFF. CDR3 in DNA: TGCAGCGGCTCCCCCGTTGGGCCGGGGGAAAAACTGTTTTTT.

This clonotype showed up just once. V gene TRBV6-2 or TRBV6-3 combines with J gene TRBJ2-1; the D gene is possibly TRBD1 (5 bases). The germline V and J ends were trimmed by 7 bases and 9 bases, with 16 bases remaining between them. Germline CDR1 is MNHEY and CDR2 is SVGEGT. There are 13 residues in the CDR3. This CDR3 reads CASNLGALPEQFF. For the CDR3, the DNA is TGTGCCAGCAATCTAGGGGCCCTCCCTGAGCAGTTCTTC.

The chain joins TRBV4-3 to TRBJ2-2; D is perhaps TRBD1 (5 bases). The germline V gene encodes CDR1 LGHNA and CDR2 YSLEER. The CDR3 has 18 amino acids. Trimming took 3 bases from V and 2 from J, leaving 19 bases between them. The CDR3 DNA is TGCGCCAGCAGCCATGGGGCCAACTACAAGAGCAACACCGGGGAGCTGTTTTTT. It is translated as CASSHGANYKSNTGELFF.

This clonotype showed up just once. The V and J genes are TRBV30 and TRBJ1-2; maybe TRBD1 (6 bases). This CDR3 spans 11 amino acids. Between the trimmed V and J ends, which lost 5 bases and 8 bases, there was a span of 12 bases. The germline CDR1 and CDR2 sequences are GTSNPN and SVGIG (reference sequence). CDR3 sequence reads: CAWGYRDGYTF. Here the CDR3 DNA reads TGTGCCTGGGGATACAGGGACGGCTACACCTTC.

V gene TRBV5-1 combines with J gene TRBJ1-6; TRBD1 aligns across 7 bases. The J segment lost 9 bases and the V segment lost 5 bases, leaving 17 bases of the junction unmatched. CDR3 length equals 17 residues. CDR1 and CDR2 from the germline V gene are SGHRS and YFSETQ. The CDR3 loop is CASSLRFEGARISPLHF. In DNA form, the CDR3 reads TGCGCCAGCAGTCTGCGTTTCGAGGGGGCGAGGATTTCACCCCTCCACTTT. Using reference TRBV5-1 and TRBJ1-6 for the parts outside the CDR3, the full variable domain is KAGVTQTPRYLIKTRGQQVTLSCSPISGHRSVSWYQQTPGQGLQFLFEYFSETQRNKGNFPGRFSGRQFSNSRSEMNVSTLELGDSALYLCASSLRFEGARISPLHFGNGTRLTVT.

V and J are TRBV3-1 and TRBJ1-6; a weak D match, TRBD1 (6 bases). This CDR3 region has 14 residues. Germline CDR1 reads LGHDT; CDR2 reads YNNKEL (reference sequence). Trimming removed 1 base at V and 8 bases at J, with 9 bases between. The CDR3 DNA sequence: TGTGCCAGCAGCCAAGTCACAGGGTATTCACCCCTCCACTTT. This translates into CASSQVTGYSPLHF.

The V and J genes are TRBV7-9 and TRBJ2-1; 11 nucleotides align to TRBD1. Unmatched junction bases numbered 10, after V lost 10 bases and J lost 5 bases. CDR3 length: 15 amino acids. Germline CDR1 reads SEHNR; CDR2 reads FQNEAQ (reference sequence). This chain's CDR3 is CATSWGTGGNNEQFF. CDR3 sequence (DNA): TGTGCCACCTCGTGGGGGACAGGGGGAAACAATGAGCAGTTCTTC.

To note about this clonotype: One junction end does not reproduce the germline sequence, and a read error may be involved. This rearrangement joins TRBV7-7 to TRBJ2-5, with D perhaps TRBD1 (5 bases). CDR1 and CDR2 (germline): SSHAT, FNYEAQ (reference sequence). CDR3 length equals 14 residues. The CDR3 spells CASSLGPRAETQYF. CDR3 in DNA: TGTGCTAGCAGCTTGGGGCCCCGAGCAGAGACCCAGTACTTC. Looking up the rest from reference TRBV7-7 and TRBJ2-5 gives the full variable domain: GAGVSQSPRYKVTKRGQDVTLRCDPISSHATLYWYQQALGQGPEFLTYFNYEAQPDKSGLPSDRFSAERPEGSISTLTIQRTEQRDSAMYRCASSLGPRAETQYFGPGTRLLVL.

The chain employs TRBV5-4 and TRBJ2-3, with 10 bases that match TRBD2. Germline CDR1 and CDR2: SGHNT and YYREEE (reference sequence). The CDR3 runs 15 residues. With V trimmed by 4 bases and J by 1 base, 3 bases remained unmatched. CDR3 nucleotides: TGTGCCAGCAGCCGAGGACTAGCGGGCACAGATACGCAGTATTTT. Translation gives CASSRGLAGTDTQYF.

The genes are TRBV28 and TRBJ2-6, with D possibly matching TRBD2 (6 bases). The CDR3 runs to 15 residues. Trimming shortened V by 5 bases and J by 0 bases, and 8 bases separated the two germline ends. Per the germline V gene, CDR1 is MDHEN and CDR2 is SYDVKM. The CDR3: CASSPGGSGANVLTF. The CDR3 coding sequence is TGTGCCAGCAGTCCCGGGGGCTCTGGGGCCAACGTCCTGACTTTC.

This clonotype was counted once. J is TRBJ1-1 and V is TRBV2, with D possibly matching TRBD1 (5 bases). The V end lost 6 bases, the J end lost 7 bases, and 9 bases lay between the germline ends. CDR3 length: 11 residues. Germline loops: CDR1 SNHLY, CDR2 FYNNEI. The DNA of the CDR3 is TGTGCCAGCAGGGAGCAGGGTGAAGCTTTCTTT. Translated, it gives CASREQGEAFF.

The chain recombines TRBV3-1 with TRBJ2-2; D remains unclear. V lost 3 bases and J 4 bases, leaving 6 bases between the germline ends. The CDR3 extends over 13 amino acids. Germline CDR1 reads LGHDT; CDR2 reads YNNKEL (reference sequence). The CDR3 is CASSHLSTGELFF. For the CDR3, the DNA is TGTGCCAGCAGCCACCTAAGCACCGGGGAGCTGTTTTTT.

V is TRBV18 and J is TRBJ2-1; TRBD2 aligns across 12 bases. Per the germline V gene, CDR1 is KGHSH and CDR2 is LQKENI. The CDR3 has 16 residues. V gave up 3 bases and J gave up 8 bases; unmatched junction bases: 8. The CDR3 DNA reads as TGTGCCAGCTCACCCAGGACTAGCGGGGTACTACATGAGCAGTTCTTC. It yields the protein CASSPRTSGVLHEQFF.

CDR3 residues: CASSYSWTTMNTEAFF. The CDR3 coding sequence is TGTGCCAGCAGTTACTCATGGACAACTATGAACACTGAAGCTTTCTTT. The J gene is TRBJ1-1, the V gene TRBV6-2 or TRBV6-3; tentatively, D is TRBD1 (5 bases). The CDR3 is made up of 16 amino acids. Trimming removed 0 bases at V and 0 bases at J, with 11 bases between. Looked up from germline, CDR1 is MNHEY and CDR2 is SVGEGT.

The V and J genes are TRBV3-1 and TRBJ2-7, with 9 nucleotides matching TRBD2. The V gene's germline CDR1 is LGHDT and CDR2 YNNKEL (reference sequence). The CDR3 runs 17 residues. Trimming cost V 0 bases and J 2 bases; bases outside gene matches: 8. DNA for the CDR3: TGTGCCAGCAGCCAAGAACTTCGGGGGACTAGCACCTACGAGCAGTACTTC. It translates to CASSQELRGTSTYEQYF.

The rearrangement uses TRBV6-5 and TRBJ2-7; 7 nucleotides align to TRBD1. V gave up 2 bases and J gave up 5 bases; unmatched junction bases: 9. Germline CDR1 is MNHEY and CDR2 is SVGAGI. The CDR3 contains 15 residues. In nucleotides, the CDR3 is TGTGCCAGCAGTTACCAGGGGGTCCCCGGCGACGAGCAGTACTTC. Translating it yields CASSYQGVPGDEQYF.

This CDR3 reads CASGRPTGRNYNEQFF. Here the CDR3 DNA reads TGTGCTAGTGGCCGACCGACTGGACGGAACTACAATGAGCAGTTCTTC. The chain employs TRBV12-5 and TRBJ2-1; D not resolved. The V gene lost 6 bases and the J gene lost 3 bases, with 18 bases spanning the gap. The germline V gene has CDR1 LGHNT and CDR2 FRNRAP. This CDR3 has 16 amino acids.

For the CDR3, the DNA is TGTGCCAGCAGCTCACCTACGAGGGGAACAGATACGCAGTATTTT. This codes for CASSSPTRGTDTQYF. This chain connects TRBV7-9 to TRBJ2-3; the D gene could be TRBD1 or TRBD2 (5 bases each). Per the germline V gene, CDR1 is SEHNR and CDR2 is FQNEAQ (reference sequence). This CDR3 is 15 amino acids long. V lost 4 bases and J lost 3, with 14 bases in between.

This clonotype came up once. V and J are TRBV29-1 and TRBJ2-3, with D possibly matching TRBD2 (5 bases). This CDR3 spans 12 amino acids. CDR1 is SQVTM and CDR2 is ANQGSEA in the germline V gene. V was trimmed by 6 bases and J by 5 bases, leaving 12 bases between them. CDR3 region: CSVLEAVDTQYF. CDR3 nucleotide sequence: TGCAGCGTCTTGGAGGCGGTAGATACGCAGTATTTT.

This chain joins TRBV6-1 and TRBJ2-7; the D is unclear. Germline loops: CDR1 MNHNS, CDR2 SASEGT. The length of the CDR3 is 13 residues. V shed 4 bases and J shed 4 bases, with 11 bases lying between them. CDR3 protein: CASSGSWVYEQYF. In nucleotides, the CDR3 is TGTGCCAGCAGTGGTAGCTGGGTTTACGAGCAGTACTTC.

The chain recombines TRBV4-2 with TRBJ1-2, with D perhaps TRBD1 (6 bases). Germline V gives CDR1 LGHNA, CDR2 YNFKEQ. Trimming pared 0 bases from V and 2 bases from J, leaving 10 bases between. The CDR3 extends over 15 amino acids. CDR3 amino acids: CASSQETGPNYGYTF. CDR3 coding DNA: TGTGCCAGCAGCCAAGAGACAGGACCGAACTATGGCTACACCTTC.

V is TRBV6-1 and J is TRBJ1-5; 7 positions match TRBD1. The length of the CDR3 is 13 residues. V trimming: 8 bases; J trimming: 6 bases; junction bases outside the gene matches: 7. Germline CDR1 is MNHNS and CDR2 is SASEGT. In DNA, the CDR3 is TGTGCCAGCGCGGACAGGCTGGGTCAGCCCCAGCATTTT. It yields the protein CASADRLGQPQHF.

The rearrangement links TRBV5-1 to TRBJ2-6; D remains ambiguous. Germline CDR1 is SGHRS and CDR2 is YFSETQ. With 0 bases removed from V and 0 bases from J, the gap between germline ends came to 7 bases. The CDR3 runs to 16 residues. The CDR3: CASSLGVFSGANVLTF. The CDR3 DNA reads TGCGCCAGCAGCTTGGGAGTTTTCTCTGGGGCCAACGTCCTGACTTTC.